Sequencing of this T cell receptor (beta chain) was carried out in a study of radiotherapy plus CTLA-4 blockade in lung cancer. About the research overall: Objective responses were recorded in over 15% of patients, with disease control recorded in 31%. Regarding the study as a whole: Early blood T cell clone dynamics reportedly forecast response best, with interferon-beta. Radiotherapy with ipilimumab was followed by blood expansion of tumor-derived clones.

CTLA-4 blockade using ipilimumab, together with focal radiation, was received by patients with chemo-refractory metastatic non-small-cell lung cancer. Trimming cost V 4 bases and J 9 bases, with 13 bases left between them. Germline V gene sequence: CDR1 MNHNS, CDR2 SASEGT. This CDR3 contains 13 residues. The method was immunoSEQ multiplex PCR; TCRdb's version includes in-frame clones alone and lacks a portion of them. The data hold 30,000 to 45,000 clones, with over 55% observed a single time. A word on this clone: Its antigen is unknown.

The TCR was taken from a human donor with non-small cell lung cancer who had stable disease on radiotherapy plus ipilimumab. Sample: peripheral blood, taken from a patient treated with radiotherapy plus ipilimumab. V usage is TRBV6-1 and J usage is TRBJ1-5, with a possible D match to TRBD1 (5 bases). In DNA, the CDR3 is TGTGCCAGCAGTGGACAGAGTGAACGGCCCCAGCATTTT. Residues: CASSGQSERPQHF.